These T cell receptor beta chains were read from a single sample in a study of cytomegalovirus exposure and HLA in healthy donors. TCRdb keeps only in-frame clones here, not all; method: immunoSEQ multiplex PCR. The sample yields around 130,000 clones, 75% to 85% seen once. The sequenced sample consisted of PBMCs. These receptors all stem from a male donor in good health and CMV-seronegative. The CDR3 runs from the conserved cysteine through the conserved F or W. A D gene is named only where the DNA matches it firmly. Expanded clones are given a class, and other clones once, few, many or no size at all.

J: TRBJ1-1
D: .
size: few
V: TRBV7-9
DNA: TGTGCCAGCAGCCGGTCGACGGGCACTGAAGCTTTCTTT
CDR3: CASSRSTGTEAFF

J: TRBJ1-5
D: TRBD1
size: once
V: TRBV6-1
DNA: TGTGCCAGCAGTCTCCGGACAGGAGGCAATCAGCCCCAGCATTTT
CDR3: CASSLRTGGNQPQHF

J: TRBJ1-3
D: TRBD1
size: .
V: TRBV27
DNA: TGTGCCAGCAGTTGGCAGGGGGCGGGTGGAAACACCATATATTTT
CDR3: CASSWQGAGGNTIYF

J: TRBJ1-1
D: TRBD1
size: few
V: TRBV7-6
DNA: TGTGCCAGCAGCTTATTGACAGGGGTGAACACTGAAGCTTTCTTT
CDR3: CASSLLTGVNTEAFF

J: TRBJ2-7
D: .
size: .
V: TRBV27
DNA: TGTGCCAGCAGTTTGCTTGGTATCAGTTCCTACGAGCAGTACTTC
CDR3: CASSLLGISSYEQYF

J: TRBJ2-4
D: .
size: few
V: TRBV6-1
DNA: TGTGCCAGCAGTGTTTTTGGGAGGAGGTTGAACATTCAGTACTTC
CDR3: CASSVFGRRLNIQYF

J: TRBJ1-4
D: .
size: .
V: TRBV5-4
DNA: TGTGCCAGCAGCAAATCAGGCTCTAACGATGAAAAACTGTTTTTT
CDR3: CASSKSGSNDEKLFF

J: TRBJ1-6
D: .
size: few
V: TRBV7-2
DNA: TGTGCCAGCAGCCGGCAGGGGTCCTATAATTCACCCCTCCACTTT
CDR3: CASSRQGSYNSPLHF

J: TRBJ1-1
D: TRBD1
size: .
V: TRBV9
DNA: TGTGCCAGCAGCGTAGAACAGGGGGACACTGAAGCTTTCTTT
CDR3: CASSVEQGDTEAFF

J: TRBJ2-2
D: TRBD1
size: .
V: TRBV2
DNA: TGTGCCAGCAGCGGACAGGGAATTACCGGGGAGCTGTTTTTT
CDR3: CASSGQGITGELFF

J: TRBJ2-7
D: .
size: .
V: TRBV2
DNA: TGTGCCAGCAGTGAGGGGCACGTTGACCACGAGCAGTACTTC
CDR3: CASSEGHVDHEQYF

J: TRBJ2-5
D: .
size: .
V: TRBV11-2
DNA: TGTGCCAGCAGCTTAGGCGATAGAGCGACGGAGACCCAGTACTTC
CDR3: CASSLGDRATETQYF

J: TRBJ1-4
D: TRBD1
size: .
V: TRBV30
DNA: TGTGCCTGGAGACCCCCGGGACAGGGGTTTGAAAAACTGTTTTTT
CDR3: CAWRPPGQGFEKLFF

J: TRBJ1-1
D: .
size: .
V: TRBV14
DNA: TGTGCCAGCAGCCAGTCGGACAGTCCATTTAACCTGAACACTGAAGCTTTCTTT
CDR3: CASSQSDSPFNLNTEAFF